Presented here are 14 T cell receptor beta chains from one specimen sequenced in a study of technical replicates of blood from a handful of donors. Measured with immunoSEQ multiplex PCR; TCRdb has only the in-frame clones, and not every one. The sample holds 65,000 to 80,000 clones; about 97% are singletons and the top ten take roughly 0.25%. Specimen: T cells isolated from PBMCs. The source of these receptors is a human donor in good health.

The rearrangement joins TRBV5-1 to TRBJ2-1, with 9 bases that match TRBD2. The junction had 7 bases not matched to a gene; V was cut back by 3 bases and J by 0 bases. Germline values: CDR1 SGHRS, CDR2 YFSETQ. This CDR3 comprises 17 residues. The chain's CDR3 is CASSWPGLAPSYNEQFF. The CDR3 DNA reads as TGCGCCAGCAGCTGGCCGGGACTAGCTCCCTCCTACAATGAGCAGTTCTTC.

The sample holds one count of this clone. The chain combines TRBV7-2 with TRBJ1-5; D remains unclear. The CDR3 sequence is 13 residues long. Trimming left V 4 bases short and J 4 bases short, with 8 bases between. Germline CDR1 reads SGHTA; CDR2 reads FQGNSA. The CDR3 protein is CASSSLVNQPQHF. The CDR3 DNA is TGTGCCAGCAGCTCCCTCGTGAATCAGCCCCAGCATTTT.

V usage is TRBV10-3 and J usage is TRBJ2-2; the D gene is possibly TRBD1 (6 bases). Trimming stripped 4 bases from V and 1 base from J, with 7 bases between. The CDR3 runs to 14 residues. The germline CDR1 and CDR2 sequences are ENHRY and SYGVKD. As DNA, the CDR3 is TGTGCCATCAGTGTAGGGGGGAACACCGGGGAGCTGTTTTTT. This encodes CAISVGGNTGELFF.

This clone was seen a single time. CDR3 nucleotides: TGTGCCAGTAGTATAGAACTTGGACAGGGAACTAACTATGGCTACACCTTC. Translation gives CASSIELGQGTNYGYTF. The V call is TRBV19, the J call TRBJ1-2, with TRBD1 identical over 8 bases. Germline-derived CDR1 and CDR2 are LNHDA and SQIVND (reference sequence). V lost 0 bases and J lost 0; bases outside the gene matches: 6. The length of the CDR3 is 17 residues.

The V and J genes are TRBV7-9 and TRBJ1-1; TRBD1 agrees at 8 bases. The germline gives CDR1 SEHNR, CDR2 FQNEAQ (reference sequence). Losses at the gene ends were 5 bases for V and 4 bases for J; bases not matched to a gene: 9. CDR3 length equals 15 residues. CDR3 protein: CASSTTQGARTEAFF. In DNA, the CDR3 is TGTGCCAGCAGCACCACCCAGGGGGCGCGCACTGAAGCTTTCTTT.

The chain links TRBV5-1 to TRBJ1-1; D unclear. CDR3 length: 14 residues. CDR1 and CDR2 from the germline V gene are SGHRS and YFSETQ. The V end lost 2 bases, the J end lost 1 base, and 9 bases lay between the germline ends. This CDR3 reads CASSLPVGNTEAFF. In nucleotides, the CDR3 is TGCGCCAGCAGCTTACCAGTTGGGAACACTGAAGCTTTCTTT.

This clone was recorded only once. The J gene is TRBJ1-2, the V gene TRBV10-2, with a weak D call TRBD1 (5 bases). The V end lost 3 bases, the J end lost 4 bases, and 15 bases lay between the germline ends. There are 15 residues in the CDR3. The germline CDR1 and CDR2 sequences are WSHSY and SAAADI. The CDR3 nucleotides read TGCGCCAGCAGTGAAGGGGACTGGAAGGCCTATGGCTACACCTTC. Protein product: CASSEGDWKAYGYTF.

V usage is TRBV6-5 and J usage is TRBJ2-7; 7 bases are a match to TRBD1. CDR1 MNHEY and CDR2 SVGAGI come from the germline V gene. The CDR3 is 12 amino acids. With 8 bases clipped from V and 2 bases from J, the junction kept 3 bases outside the gene matches. CDR3 amino acids: CASFGTAYEQYF. The CDR3 DNA follows: TGTGCCAGCTTTGGGACAGCCTACGAGCAGTACTTC.

The sample holds one count of this clone. The chain is built from TRBV5-5 and TRBJ1-4; 7 bases are a match to TRBD1. Germline lookup yields CDR1 SGHKS and CDR2 YYEKEE (reference sequence). The J segment lost 8 bases and the V segment lost 1 base, leaving 8 bases of the junction unmatched. The length of the CDR3 is 15 residues. CDR3 loop: CASSLRGGGGEKLFF. CDR3 nucleotides: TGTGCCAGCAGCTTGAGAGGGGGCGGTGGGGAAAAACTGTTTTTT.

The chain is built from TRBV19 and TRBJ2-3, with TRBD2 matching over 7 bases. The V gene's germline CDR1 is LNHDA and CDR2 SQIVND (reference sequence). V shed 1 base and J 5 bases; nucleotides not matched to a gene: 9. CDR3 length: 16 amino acids. CDR3 sequence reads: CASSIGLAGDQDTQYF. The DNA for the CDR3 is TGTGCCAGTAGTATAGGACTGGCGGGAGACCAAGATACGCAGTATTTT.

The chain recombines TRBV28 with TRBJ2-7; D is unresolved. Germline V gene data show CDR1 as MDHEN and CDR2 as SYDVKM. Trimming took off 1 base at V and 9 bases at J, with 10 bases between the two ends. This CDR3 region has 12 residues. The CDR3 DNA sequence: TGTGCCAGCAGTTTATTAAGGAGAGGGCAGTACTTC. Encoded protein: CASSLLRRGQYF.

CDR3 amino acids: CASSFNRHYEQYF. In DNA form, the CDR3 reads TGTGCCAGCAGTTTCAACAGACACTACGAGCAGTACTTC. The chain couples TRBV27 to TRBJ2-7; D remains ambiguous. Germline assignment: CDR1 MNHEY and CDR2 SMNVEV (reference sequence). CDR3 size: 13 residues. Trimming took off 3 bases at V and 3 bases at J, with 9 bases between the two ends.

The genes are TRBV10-1 and TRBJ1-4; perhaps TRBD1 as D (5 bases). The CDR3 spans 13 residues. Germline V gene lookup returns CDR1 WNHNN and CDR2 SYGVQD (reference sequence). V lost 6 bases, J lost 0 bases, and 5 bases lay in between. DNA for the CDR3: TGCGCCAGCAGGGACACAACTAATGAAAAACTGTTTTTT. It yields the protein CASRDTTNEKLFF.

The genes are TRBV27 and TRBJ2-1; 9 nucleotides match TRBD2. Germline V CDR1 and CDR2: MNHEY, SMNVEV (reference sequence). The CDR3 runs 15 residues. J lost 3 bases, V lost 2 bases, and 2 bases had no gene match. In nucleotides, the CDR3 is TGTGCCAGCAGTTTAAAAGCGGGAGGCTACAATGAGCAGTTCTTC. It encodes CASSLKAGGYNEQFF.